This TCR beta chain was recorded in a study of cytomegalovirus exposure and HLA in healthy donors. Study-wide results and caveats: As was reported, the classifier diagnosed cytomegalovirus status with high specificity and sensitivity. In vitro, a few CMV-associated chains proved specific for CMV antigens. The tendency of first-cohort TCR clusters to co-occur in the roughly 130 validation repertoires emerged from a later analysis.

The V gene lost 6 bases and the J gene lost 5 bases, with 26 bases spanning the gap. The CDR3 is 18 residues long. Germline-derived CDR1 and CDR2 are SGHRS and YFSETQ. The protocol was immunoSEQ multiplex PCR, while the TCRdb copy is restricted to in-frame clones and leaves out a portion. The table lists 55,000 to 75,000 clones, about 92% of them singletons. The validation cohort, a group of under 150 subjects, included the donors and was separate from the roughly 720-subject first cohort. This clone was observed a single time. Its antigen is not known. The sample comprised PBMCs. The chain uses TRBV5-1 and TRBJ2-2, with D perhaps matching TRBD2 (5 bases). The sequence derives from a man between 18 and 29 years old in good health and CMV-seropositive. The CDR3 is CASTLDWAIYKGTGELFF. As DNA, the CDR3 is TGCGCCAGCACCCTGGACTGGGCGATCTATAAGGGTACCGGGGAGCTGTTTTTT.